This is a list of T cell receptor beta chains from one sample in a study of cytomegalovirus exposure and HLA in healthy donors. Data came from immunoSEQ multiplex PCR; TCRdb stores just in-frame clones and leaves some out. Of 150,000 to 200,000 clones in the sample, approximately 80% were seen once. Source material: PBMCs. These TCRs come from a male donor in good health and CMV-seronegative. The CDR3 runs from the conserved cysteine through the conserved F or W. A D gene is named only where the DNA matches it firmly. The size of a clone is reported for some rows only, either as once, few or many, or as a class for expanded clones.

d_call,j_call,v_call,clone_size,cdr3_aa,cdr3_nt
.,TRBJ2-1,TRBV5-1,.,CASSSQDSSSYNEQFF,TGCGCCAGCAGCAGCCAGGACAGTTCCTCCTACAATGAGCAGTTCTTC
.,TRBJ2-7,TRBV7-9,.,CASSSYYEQYF,TGTGCCAGCAGCTCTTACTACGAGCAGTACTTC
TRBD2,TRBJ2-5,TRBV28,once,CASSPLRGYQETQYF,TGTGCCAGCAGCCCCTTGCGGGGGTACCAAGAGACCCAGTACTTC
TRBD1,TRBJ1-1,TRBV28,.,CASSFSRGTGGGYTEAFF,TGTGCCAGCAGTTTCTCCCGAGGGACAGGCGGTGGTTACACTGAAGCTTTCTTT
TRBD1,TRBJ2-7,TRBV9,.,CASSVGTETYEQYF,TGTGCCAGCAGCGTTGGGACAGAAACTTACGAGCAGTACTTC
.,TRBJ2-2,TRBV27,.,CASSSVGELFF,TGTGCCAGCAGTTCGGTGGGGGAGCTGTTTTTT
.,TRBJ1-6,TRBV10-1,.,CASGALHF,TGCGCCTCCGGGGCCCTCCACTTT
TRBD1,TRBJ1-5,TRBV6-5,.,CASSRQGAQPQHF,TGTGCCAGCAGTCGACAGGGGGCCCAGCCCCAGCATTTT
.,TRBJ1-2,TRBV6-1,.,CASTFTGRIFYGYTF,TGTGCCAGCACCTTTACAGGGAGAATTTTCTATGGCTACACCTTC
.,TRBJ1-1,TRBV4-3,.,CASSQDRGAVEAFF,TGCGCCAGCAGCCAAGACCGGGGGGCGGTTGAAGCTTTCTTT